One sample yielded the 21 T cell receptor beta chains listed below, sequenced in a study of shared T cell receptors in the human thymus. Sequenced by immunoSEQ multiplex PCR; TCRdb stores in-frame clones only, minus some. The sample comprises hundreds of thousands of clones, 80% to 90% of which are singletons, and approximately 0.0097% rests with the top ten. This sample also belongs to another study, concerning human thymus T cells.

The sample taken for sequencing was thymocytes. The source is a boy under two years old with a congenital heart defect.

The chain links TRBV2 to TRBJ2-7, with 9 bases aligning to TRBD1. With 7 bases clipped from V and 6 bases from J, the junction kept 4 bases outside the gene matches. The germline CDR1 and CDR2 sequences are SNHLY and FYNNEI. CDR3 length equals 12 residues. The CDR3 DNA sequence: TGTGCCAGCATGGACAGGGGAGGCGAGCAGTACTTC. Protein sequence: CASMDRGGEQYF.

The chain is built from TRBV28 and TRBJ1-3; a possible D gene is TRBD1 (5 bases). Germline assignment: CDR1 MDHEN and CDR2 SYDVKM. The CDR3 runs to 19 residues. Trimming cost V 2 bases and J 0 bases, with 20 bases left between them. CDR3 in amino acids: CASSLNGRRGSRSGNTIYF. The CDR3 DNA reads as TGTGCCAGCAGTTTAAATGGGCGTCGGGGGTCCCGCTCTGGAAACACCATATATTTT.

This clone appeared once. The chain carries TRBV7-2 and TRBJ2-2, with 9 bases aligning to TRBD2. V shed 5 bases, J shed 8 bases, and the junction held 12 bases outside the gene matches. The CDR3 totals 16 residues. Looked up from germline, CDR1 is SGHTA and CDR2 is FQGNSA. In DNA, the CDR3 is TGTGCCAGCAGCCTCAAACCGGGACTAGCTAGTGGGGAGCTGTTTTTT. It translates to CASSLKPGLASGELFF. The variable domain in full, completed from reference TRBV7-2 and TRBJ2-2, reads GAGVSQSPSNKVTEKGKDVELRCDPISGHTALYWYRQSLGQGLEFLIYFQGNSAPDKSGLPSDRFSAERTGGSVSTLTIQRTQQEDSAVYLCASSLKPGLASGELFFGEGSRLTVL.

V usage is TRBV27 and J usage is TRBJ1-5; 7 bases align to TRBD1. Losses at the gene ends were 2 bases for V and 5 bases for J; bases not matched to a gene: 3. This CDR3 region has 14 residues. CDR1 is MNHEY and CDR2 is SMNVEV in the germline V gene (reference sequence). The CDR3 loop is CASSLIGGHQPQHF. CDR3 DNA: TGTGCCAGCAGTTTAATAGGGGGCCATCAGCCCCAGCATTTT.

The chain combines TRBV5-1 with TRBJ1-2; TRBD1 might be the D (5 bases). CDR1 and CDR2 (germline): SGHRS, YFSETQ. Trimming cost V 4 bases and J 3 bases, with 13 bases left between them. CDR3 length: 14 amino acids. The CDR3 loop reads CASSVLGGDYGYTF. For the CDR3, the DNA is TGCGCCAGCAGCGTGTTGGGGGGAGACTATGGCTACACCTTC.

The rearrangement uses TRBV13 and TRBJ2-7; 8 positions agree with TRBD2. The trim removed 3 bases at V and 2 bases at J, leaving 3 bases unmatched. Germline CDR1 reads PRHDT; CDR2 reads FYEKMQ (reference sequence). This CDR3 spans 14 amino acids. The chain's CDR3 is CASSFSLAAYEQYF. As DNA, the CDR3 is TGTGCCAGCAGCTTCTCACTAGCGGCCTACGAGCAGTACTTC.

This chain links TRBV9 with TRBJ1-2; 9 bases match TRBD1. The CDR3 is 15 residues long. The V and J ends lost 4 bases and 2 bases, in that order; junction bases with no gene match: 6. The germline gives CDR1 SGDLS, CDR2 YYNGEE. CDR3 in amino acids: CASSSSGTGNYGYTF. The CDR3 bases are TGTGCCAGCAGCTCATCCGGGACAGGGAACTATGGCTACACCTTC.

This clone was found once. The J gene is TRBJ2-5, the V gene TRBV28, with 7 bases aligning to TRBD2. The germline V gene has CDR1 MDHEN and CDR2 SYDVKM. This CDR3 contains 17 residues. J was trimmed by 4 bases and V by 2 bases; bases with no gene match: 13. This CDR3 reads CASSLNGGSRVGETQYF. CDR3 sequence (DNA): TGTGCCAGCAGTTTAAACGGGGGGAGCAGGGTGGGAGAGACCCAGTACTTC.

CDR3 sequence reads: CASSRLLNRRAQPQHF. CDR3 DNA sequence: TGTGCCAGCAGTCGGCTACTCAACAGAAGAGCTCAGCCCCAGCATTTT. This chain uses TRBV28 with TRBJ1-5, with D hard to call. The CDR3 covers 16 residues. Between the trimmed V and J ends, which lost 5 bases and 6 bases, there was a span of 20 bases. Germline assignment: CDR1 MDHEN and CDR2 SYDVKM. Filled out from reference TRBV28 and TRBJ1-5, the complete variable domain reads DVKVTQSSRYLVKRTGEKVFLECVQDMDHENMFWYRQDPGLGLRLIYFSYDVKMKEKGDIPEGYSVSREKKERFSLILESASTNQTSMYLCASSRLLNRRAQPQHFGDGTRLSIL.

This clone was seen a few times. DNA for the CDR3: TGTGCCCTGGGGCCCGGGGAGCTGTTTTTT. Translation gives CALGPGELFF. The chain joins TRBV6-1 to TRBJ2-2, with TRBD1 as a possible D gene (5 bases). There are 10 residues in the CDR3. V was clipped by 11 bases and J by 6 bases, with 7 bases between them. CDR1 and CDR2 (germline): MNHNS, SASEGT.

This clone is a singleton in its sample. The rearrangement links TRBV11-2 to TRBJ2-3; tentative D call: TRBD2 (6 bases). CDR1 SGHAT and CDR2 FQNNGV come from the germline V gene. V was cut by 5 bases and J by 1 base, with 16 bases left in between. This CDR3 comprises 16 residues. CDR3 residues: CASSLRLEGGTDTQYF. CDR3 DNA sequence: TGTGCCAGCAGCCTCAGACTAGAGGGCGGCACAGATACGCAGTATTTT.

This clone came up a few times. The genes are TRBV14 and TRBJ1-4; D is uncertain. The CDR3 spans 14 residues. The germline gives CDR1 SGHDN, CDR2 FVKESK. Deletions cut 5 bases from V and 5 bases from J, with 12 bases between. The CDR3 DNA reads TGTGCCAGCAGCGCAGGCGCCCTAAATGAAAAACTGTTTTTT. Amino acid sequence: CASSAGALNEKLFF.

Worth noting for this clone: The junction shows a germline mismatch at one end, possibly a read error. The chain recombines TRBV20-1 with TRBJ2-7; tentative D call: TRBD1 (5 bases). Germline loops: CDR1 DFQATT, CDR2 SNEGSKA (reference sequence). This CDR3 has 11 amino acids. CDR3 nucleotides: TGCAGAGCAACAACAGGTTCCGAGCAGCACTTC. It codes for CRATTGSEQHF.

CDR3 protein: CASSAPGTSRNNEQFF. DNA of the CDR3: TGTGCCAGCAGCGCCCCCGGGACTAGTAGGAACAATGAGCAGTTCTTC. This chain links TRBV9 with TRBJ2-1; TRBD2 matches at 8 bases. V shed 3 bases, J shed 5 bases, and the junction held 10 bases outside the gene matches. This CDR3 is built from 16 residues. Germline-derived CDR1 and CDR2 are SGDLS and YYNGEE.

V is TRBV18 and J is TRBJ2-1; 7 positions agree with TRBD2. CDR3 length: 15 amino acids. CDR1 is KGHSH and CDR2 is LQKENI in the germline V gene. V was clipped by 0 bases and J by 8 bases; unmatched bases: 7. The CDR3 sequence is CASSPPTPGGDEQFF. CDR3 DNA: TGTGCCAGCTCACCACCTACGCCGGGAGGAGATGAGCAGTTCTTC.

The gene calls are TRBV2 and TRBJ2-7, with TRBD1 as a possible D gene (6 bases). Germline lookup yields CDR1 SNHLY and CDR2 FYNNEI. The CDR3 has 17 residues. Trimming stripped 5 bases from V and 0 bases from J, with 20 bases between. CDR3 sequence: CASSRTGPRGFSYEQYF. CDR3 in DNA: TGTGCCAGCAGTCGCACAGGGCCGAGGGGTTTCTCCTACGAGCAGTACTTC.

The chain combines TRBV7-6 with TRBJ2-6, with D unclear. Trimming pared 1 base from V and 4 bases from J, leaving 5 bases between. The CDR3 has 14 residues. Per the germline V gene, CDR1 is SGHVS and CDR2 is FNYEAQ. The CDR3 nucleotides read TGTGCCAGCAGCTTAGTGGCAGGGGCCAACGTCCTGACTTTC. This translates into CASSLVAGANVLTF. The variable domain in full, with the rest retrieved from reference TRBV7-6 and TRBJ2-6, is GAGVSQSPRYKVTKRGQDVALRCDPISGHVSLYWYRQALGQGPEFLTYFNYEAQQDKSGLPNDRFSAERPEGSISTLTIQRTEQRDSAMYRCASSLVAGANVLTFGAGSRLTVL.

CDR3 amino acids: CASSMGTSGRRQETQYF. The DNA for the CDR3 is TGTGCCAGTAGTATGGGGACTAGCGGGCGCCGACAAGAGACCCAGTACTTC. The rearrangement joins TRBV19 to TRBJ2-5; 12 nucleotides match TRBD2. This CDR3 contains 17 residues. The V and J ends lost 3 bases and 2 bases, in that order; junction bases with no gene match: 7. Looked up from germline, CDR1 is LNHDA and CDR2 is SQIVND (reference sequence).

This clone was seen a handful of times. V and J are TRBV7-6 and TRBJ2-2, with D perhaps TRBD1 (5 bases). Germline V gene lookup returns CDR1 SGHVS and CDR2 FNYEAQ. V lost 4 bases and J lost 6, with 21 bases in between. The CDR3 is made up of 17 amino acids. CDR3: CASSSTPTALRAGELFF. CDR3 bases: TGTGCCAGCAGCTCCACCCCGACAGCCCTTCGAGCCGGGGAGCTGTTTTTT.

The chain employs TRBV28 and TRBJ2-3, with a tentative D call TRBD2 (7 bases). V was clipped by 2 bases and J by 4 bases, with 19 bases between them. This CDR3 is built from 17 residues. CDR1 and CDR2 from the germline V gene are MDHEN and SYDVKM. The CDR3 DNA follows: TGTGCCAGCAGTTTAAGGTTAGGGGGGGGCGAGCCAGATACGCAGTATTTT. Protein sequence: CASSLRLGGGEPDTQYF.

J is TRBJ2-7 and V is TRBV4-2; no clear D gene. Germline V gives CDR1 LGHNA, CDR2 YNFKEQ. The CDR3 runs 14 residues. With 0 bases removed from V and 6 bases from J, the gap between germline ends came to 12 bases. CDR3 region: CASSQDLFRGEQYF. CDR3 DNA: TGTGCCAGCAGCCAAGATCTTTTTAGAGGCGAGCAGTACTTC.